The present TCR beta chain was sequenced within a study of T-cell memory formation after mild COVID-19. TCRdb called the 5' RACE reads again in MiXCR, with one record for every CDR3 protein. The sample carries roughly 550,000 distinct CDR3 sequences, about a fifth recorded once. The CDR3 has 17 residues. Trimming left V 3 bases short and J 5 bases short, with 19 bases between. The germline V gene encodes CDR1 KGHDR and CDR2 SFDVKD. This TCR was recovered from an adult woman who had mild COVID-19 (a few samples of this study predate the infection). Cell type and time point are not known. The chain recombines TRBV24-1 with TRBJ2-1, with D unclear. Material for sequencing was PBMCs or a T cell subset sorted from them (not recorded which). The CDR3 bases are TGTGCCACCAGTGATGTGGGTGGCGCAGCTTATGACAATGAGCAGTTCTTC. Its protein is CATSDVGGAAYDNEQFF.